This TCR beta chain is from a study of identical twins. Study-level findings and limits: Twins shared out-of-frame alpha sequences with excess low generation probability. There was more out-of-frame TCR alpha sharing in monozygotic twins than models estimated. There were fewer insertions in abundant cord blood beta clonotypes, but memory repertoires showed no such pattern.

TCRdb recomputed calls from the 5' RACE reads with MiXCR, one row per CDR3 protein. The repertoire has about 20,000 distinct CDR3 sequences, nearly 70% of them found once; the top ten carry approximately 6%. Each donor (without exception) was a healthy Caucasian. In germline, CDR1 is MNHEY, CDR2 SMNVEV (reference sequence). Between the trimmed V and J ends, which lost 0 bases and 6 bases, there was a span of 6 bases. The CDR3 runs 12 residues. In the case of this clonotype: Its specificity is not known.

This chain connects TRBV27 to TRBJ2-7; D gene unclear. The sequence came from a young woman in good health. This table probably holds off-target reads from a library built for another chain. Sequences were obtained from memory (CD45RO+) T cells sorted from blood. CDR3 amino acids: CASSLSHGEQYF. DNA for the CDR3: TGTGCCAGCAGTTTATCCCACGGCGAGCAGTACTTC.